This TCR beta chain was identified during a study of cytotoxic CD8 clonotypes in ibrutinib-treated CLL. On the study more broadly: Sequencing produced an average of roughly 270,000 productive templates and approximately 100,000 productive rearrangements per sample.

Data came from immunoSEQ multiplex PCR; TCRdb stores just in-frame clones and leaves some out. The table has 110,000 to 150,000 clones, around three quarters seen once. The table lists this clone with a few counts. The germline CDR1 and CDR2 sequences are PRHDT and FYEKMQ (reference sequence). The CDR3 spans 14 residues. With 8 bases removed from V and 1 base from J, the gap between germline ends came to 12 bases. Material: PBMCs, obtained after 12 months of ibrutinib treatment. This chain links TRBV13 with TRBJ2-1; D is perhaps TRBD1 (5 bases). This TCR derives from a human donor with chronic lymphocytic leukemia. CDR3 region: CASADRWSYNEQFF. CDR3 coding DNA: TGTGCCAGCGCCGACAGATGGTCCTACAATGAGCAGTTCTTC.